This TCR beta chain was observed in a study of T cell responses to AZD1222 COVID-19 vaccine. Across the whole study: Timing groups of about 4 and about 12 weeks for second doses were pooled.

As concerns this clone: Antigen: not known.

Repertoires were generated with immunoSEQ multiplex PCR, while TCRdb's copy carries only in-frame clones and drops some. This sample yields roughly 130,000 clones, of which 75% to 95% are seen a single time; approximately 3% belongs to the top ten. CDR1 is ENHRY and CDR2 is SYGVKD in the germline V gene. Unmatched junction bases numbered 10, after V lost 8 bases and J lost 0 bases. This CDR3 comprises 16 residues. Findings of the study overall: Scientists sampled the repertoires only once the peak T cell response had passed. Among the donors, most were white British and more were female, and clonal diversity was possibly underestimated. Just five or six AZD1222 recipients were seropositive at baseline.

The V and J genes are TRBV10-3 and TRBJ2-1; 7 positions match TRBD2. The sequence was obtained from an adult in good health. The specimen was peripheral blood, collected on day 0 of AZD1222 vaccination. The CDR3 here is CAIRGDRGGSYNEQFF. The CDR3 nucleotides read TGTGCCATCCGGGGGGATCGCGGTGGCTCCTACAATGAGCAGTTCTTC.